Reported below is one T cell receptor (beta chain). Per the germline V gene, CDR1 is LNHDA and CDR2 is SQIVND (reference sequence). This CDR3 is built from 14 residues. Trimming took 4 bases from V and 2 from J; bases not matched to a gene: 3. Both iRepertoire HTBI primers and Arm-PCR of CDR3 regions were used to build the TCR beta libraries. TCRdb redid the calling of the multiplex PCR reads with MiXCR, one entry per CDR3 protein. The sample lists more than 450,000 distinct CDR3 sequences, 9.5% to 15% occurring once. Time point: newly diagnosed GD, antithyroid drugs for less than 3 months. RNA extracted from PBMCs served as the sequencing template. The diagnosis of Graves' disease used American Thyroid Association guidelines. This record comes from a study of regulatory T cells in long-lasting Graves disease. This sample was also put to use in a study of T cells in Graves' hyperthyroidism and ophthalmopathy. As that report states: Diagnosis of hyperthyroidism was new in patients aged 18 to 65, and its duration was under 2 months.

The sequence derives from a woman in her 30s with Graves disease. The genes are TRBV19 and TRBJ1-2; the match to TRBD1 covers 8 bases. Material: peripheral blood mononuclear cells (PBMCs), obtained at new diagnosis, from a patient treated with antithyroid drugs. The CDR3 loop is CASSNWTGNYGYTF. For the CDR3, the DNA is TGTGCCAGTAGTAACTGGACAGGGAACTATGGCTACACCTTC.